What follows are 8 T cell receptor beta chains derived from one specimen sequenced in a study of blood T cell repertoires in COVID-19. Method: immunoSEQ multiplex PCR; TCRdb's copy keeps in-frame clones and lacks some. Here the sample spans over 95,000 clones, 80% to 90% being singletons. Sequencing input: peripheral blood. Receptors originate from a man aged 40-55 years with acute or convalescent COVID-19.

The rearrangement links TRBV4-2 to TRBJ2-3; 11 bases match TRBD2. The CDR3 totals 15 residues. Germline CDR1 is LGHNA and CDR2 is YNFKEQ. With 0 bases clipped from V and 10 bases from J, the junction kept 6 bases outside the gene matches. CDR3 DNA sequence: TGTGCCAGCAGCCAAGAGTTGGCTAGCGGGGGGCCGCAGTATTTT. Translation gives CASSQELASGGPQYF.

This clone appeared once. The genes are TRBV2 and TRBJ2-3; 7 bases align to TRBD2. This CDR3 is built from 14 residues. Germline-derived CDR1 and CDR2 are SNHLY and FYNNEI. V dropped 6 bases and J dropped 4; count of bases not matched to a gene: 7. CDR3 nucleotides: TGTGCCAGCAGCCGAGCGGGAAGATCAGATACGCAGTATTTT. It yields the protein CASSRAGRSDTQYF.

This rearrangement joins TRBV2 to TRBJ2-7; the match to TRBD1 covers 7 bases. Germline trimming cut 8 bases from V and 2 bases from J; bases unmatched to any gene: 9. This CDR3 is 14 amino acids long. Germline-derived CDR1 and CDR2 are SNHLY and FYNNEI. This CDR3 reads CASSEQGTTYEQYF. In nucleotides, the CDR3 is TGTGCCAGCTCCGAACAGGGGACAACCTACGAGCAGTACTTC.

This chain joins TRBV29-1 and TRBJ1-2; maybe TRBD1 (6 bases). There are 13 residues in the CDR3. Trimming removed 4 bases at V and 6 bases at J, with 15 bases between. From germline, CDR1 is SQVTM and CDR2 ANQGSEA. The chain's CDR3 is CSVAGDLGDGYTF. CDR3 DNA: TGCAGCGTTGCAGGGGACCTTGGTGATGGCTACACCTTC.

This clone was detected only a few times. V is TRBV24-1 and J is TRBJ1-1; 8 bases line up with TRBD1. Germline V lookup: CDR1 KGHDR, CDR2 SFDVKD. The CDR3 has 13 residues. Trimming removed 7 bases from V and 7 bases from J; junction bases left unmatched: 7. In DNA, the CDR3 is TGTGCCACCAGAGACAGGGGAACGGATGAAGCTTTCTTT. It specifies CATRDRGTDEAFF.

The chain is built from TRBV11-2 and TRBJ2-6; a weak D match, TRBD2 (6 bases). The CDR3 has 18 amino acids. Looked up from germline, CDR1 is SGHAT and CDR2 is FQNNGV. With 5 bases removed from V and 3 bases from J, the gap between germline ends came to 20 bases. The CDR3 protein is CASSPSLGGAFGANVLTF. The CDR3 coding sequence is TGTGCCAGCAGCCCTTCGCTGGGGGGAGCCTTTGGGGCCAACGTCCTGACTTTC.

This chain uses TRBV30 with TRBJ1-2; weak D call: TRBD1 (6 bases). The CDR3 covers 13 residues. The V end lost 3 bases, the J end lost 7 bases, and 15 bases lay between the germline ends. Germline-derived CDR1 and CDR2 are GTSNPN and SVGIG (reference sequence). CDR3 in DNA: TGTGCCTGGAGGAGGGGGGGTGGCTCTGGCTACACCTTC. As protein: CAWRRGGGSGYTF. The full variable domain, completed using reference TRBV30 and TRBJ1-2, is SQTIHQWPATLVQPVGSPLSLECTVEGTSNPNLYWYRQAAGRGLQLLFYSVGIGQISSEVPQNLSASRPQDRQFILSSKKLLLSDSGFYLCAWRRGGGSGYTFGSGTRLTVV.

The chain recombines TRBV6-6 with TRBJ1-1; no definite D call. This CDR3 region has 16 residues. Germline V gives CDR1 MNHNY, CDR2 SVGAGI (reference sequence). V shed 8 bases and J shed 0 bases, with 19 bases lying between them. CDR3: CASWHLGELMNTEAFF. DNA of the CDR3: TGTGCCAGCTGGCACCTAGGAGAACTCATGAACACTGAAGCTTTCTTT.